This TCR beta chain stems from a study of a mutant IDH1 vaccine in newly diagnosed glioma. Study-wide findings and caveats: Vaccination induced immune responses in approximately 94% of patients.

In the case of this clone: Its matching antigen is unknown.

Method: immunoSEQ multiplex PCR; TCRdb's copy keeps in-frame clones and lacks some. This table has 49,000 or so clones, approximately 78% appearing once. Looked up from germline, CDR1 is SNHLY and CDR2 is FYNNEI. This CDR3 spans 14 amino acids. As to time point: week 5, during vaccination. Every vaccine dose comprised 300 ug of mutant IDH1 20-mer peptide plus topical imiquimod. This material consisted of PBMCs, taken from a glioma patient whose treatment included an IDH1 peptide vaccine. This clonotype was sampled from a middle-aged woman with glioma. The chain is built from TRBV2 and TRBJ1-3; the D is unclear. CDR3 sequence (DNA): TGTGCGAGCGCTCGCATCGGGGTACTGGACACCATATATTTT. Protein sequence: CASARIGVLDTIYF.